Reported below is one T cell receptor beta chain. The antigen it binds to is not known. No base qualities exist here, and no much larger clone lies one base off it. Each collaborating institution followed its own protocols to collect whole blood in K2EDTA tubes. For TCRbeta analysis, collaborators shipped samples in one of three forms: frozen whole blood, isolated PBMCs, or DNA extracted from either of those sample types. This sample was taken from a study of blood T cell repertoires in COVID-19 (dated by TCRdb to between 2020 and 2021). Context from the whole study: Collaborator samples came from the United States, Italy and Spain and covered acute and convalescent phases of COVID-19. The prospective study material was composed of cDNA or gDNA derived from T cells, B-cell-depleted T cells, or PBMCs. Subjects who had been exposed to COVID-19, were actively infected with it, or had recovered from it provided the deeply sampled blood TCRbeta repertoires that made up the dataset. The repertoires were released in a freely available public database intended as a resource for research on the immune response to SARS-CoV-2. The samples were drawn from two sources: the first 160 participants of the ongoing ImmuneRACE study, and some 1,300 subjects contributed by 6 global collaborators. The sample metadata nearly always contained a de-identified subject ID, COVID-19 status, age in years and sex. Where available, HLA class I and class II types were taken from metadata supplied by the sample provider and were not determined by assay-based typing.

V lost 2 bases and J lost 1 base; the stretch between them is 6 bases long. Reading from cysteine to phenylalanine, the CDR3 counts 13 amino acids. Of all the DNA, just the CDR3 is kept, 39 bases in frame from base 1. The germline V gene yields SGHRS for CDR1 and YFSETQ for CDR2. TCRbeta CDR3 regions were amplified from genomic DNA by means of the immunoSEQ Assay, a bias-controlled multiplex PCR. Per the source publication's procedure: The number of nucleated cells in each sample was estimated by amplification of reference gene primers within the assay. Sequence reads were collapsed and filtered to measure the absolute abundance of every unique TCRbeta CDR3 rearrangement. For each sample, productive Simpson clonality was calculated by taking the square root of Simpson's diversity index across productive rearrangements. TCRdb's version of the immuneACCESS table is confined to in-frame rearrangements and falls short of the full clone set. An unresolved V gene accounts for under half of the shortfall where checked; the remainder is of unknown origin. The D gene and trimming were derived from the DNA, and the V and J assignments and clone size from that table. The sample includes 290,000 or so clones, with around 87% observed a single time. The biggest ten clones account for roughly 1.3% of the sample.

The investigation overall reported the following: The quantity of clinical and demographic metadata differed by source and by participant and was supplied without curation.

The sequenced sample consisted of peripheral blood. The TCR sequence derives from an older man with acute or convalescent COVID-19. Recombination connected TRBV5-1 to TRBJ1-2; the D gene is unclear. For the CDR3, the sequence is CASSLELNYGYTF. The DNA sequence reads TGCGCCAGCAGCTTAGAACTTAACTATGGCTACACCTTC.